Presented here are 13 T cell receptor beta chains from one specimen sequenced in a study of blood T cell repertoires in COVID-19. Sequencing was performed with immunoSEQ multiplex PCR; in TCRdb, only in-frame clones are kept and a portion is missing. Here the sample spans around 100,000 clones, roughly 92% being singletons. The sequenced material came from peripheral blood. All receptors derive from a man aged 50 to 60 with active COVID-19.

The chain carries TRBV7-9 and TRBJ2-7; 9 bases match TRBD2. CDR1 and CDR2 (germline): SEHNR, FQNEAQ (reference sequence). V lost 3 bases to trimming and J lost 6 bases; unmatched junction nucleotides: 6. This CDR3 has 14 residues. Here the CDR3 reads CASSLEAGGSEQYF. In nucleotides, the CDR3 is TGTGCCAGCAGCTTGGAAGCGGGAGGTAGCGAGCAGTACTTC.

This clone was observed once. This chain joins TRBV5-1 and TRBJ2-5; a possible D gene is TRBD1 (6 bases). The V gene's germline CDR1 is SGHRS and CDR2 YFSETQ. The germline V and J ends were trimmed by 0 bases and 1 base, with 10 bases remaining between them. The CDR3 has 15 residues. The CDR3 region is CASSLGGQRQETQYF. As DNA, the CDR3 is TGCGCCAGCAGCTTGGGCGGACAGCGCCAAGAGACCCAGTACTTC.

The chain links TRBV6-5 to TRBJ1-6, with D uncertain. Germline lookup yields CDR1 MNHEY and CDR2 SVGAGI. The V end lost 0 bases, the J end lost 4 bases, and 7 bases lay between the germline ends. CDR3 size: 15 residues. Here the CDR3 DNA reads TGTGCCAGCAGTTACTCAGCACGGTATAATTCACCCCTCCACTTT. Translation: CASSYSARYNSPLHF.

The V call is TRBV12-3 or TRBV12-4, the J call TRBJ2-2; no reliable D call. The CDR3 sequence is 11 residues long. With 4 bases removed from V and 8 bases from J, the gap between germline ends came to 5 bases. The CDR3 here is CASSSLGELFF. The CDR3 coding sequence is TGTGCCAGCAGTTCTCTGGGGGAGCTGTTTTTT.

J is TRBJ1-2 and V is TRBV24-1, with 7 bases lining up with TRBD1. This CDR3 contains 15 residues. Trimming cost V 5 bases and J 2 bases; bases outside gene matches: 7. Germline V gives CDR1 KGHDR, CDR2 SFDVKD. As DNA, the CDR3 is TGTGCCACCAGTGCTCCGGGAGGGGGCAACTATGGCTACACCTTC. Translating gives CATSAPGGGNYGYTF.

The V gene is TRBV18, the J gene TRBJ1-6, with a tentative D call TRBD1 (5 bases). The germline V gene encodes CDR1 KGHSH and CDR2 LQKENI. V shed 1 base and J shed 8 bases, with 21 bases lying between them. This CDR3 contains 18 residues. The CDR3 nucleotides read TGTGCCAGCTCACCACTCTACAGGACACCCAAGGGCGATTCACCCCTCCACTTT. It encodes CASSPLYRTPKGDSPLHF.

This chain joins TRBV27 and TRBJ2-1, with 11 nucleotides matching TRBD2. Germline CDR1 MNHEY, CDR2 SMNVEV (reference sequence). This CDR3 region has 16 residues. Unmatched junction bases numbered 10, after V lost 5 bases and J lost 7 bases. This CDR3 is CASSILAGARGNEQFF. In nucleotides, the CDR3 is TGTGCCAGCAGTATACTAGCGGGAGCCCGGGGGAATGAGCAGTTCTTC.

The chain has TRBV2 and TRBJ1-1; D ambiguous. With 8 bases removed from V and 0 bases from J, the gap between germline ends came to 16 bases. The CDR3 sequence is 15 residues long. The germline CDR1 and CDR2 sequences are SNHLY and FYNNEI. CDR3 coding DNA: TGTGCCAGCTCGGCGACTCTGGGAGTGAACACTGAAGCTTTCTTT. Its protein product is CASSATLGVNTEAFF.

This rearrangement joins TRBV4-1 to TRBJ2-7, with 8 bases identical to TRBD2. The trim removed 3 bases at V and 7 bases at J, leaving 11 bases unmatched. From germline, CDR1 is MGHRA and CDR2 YSYEKL. The CDR3 length is 15 residues. The CDR3 region is CASSQLTSGRWEQYF. The CDR3, as DNA: TGCGCCAGCAGCCAGCTTACTAGCGGAAGATGGGAGCAGTACTTC.

V and J are TRBV10-3 and TRBJ1-1; D is ambiguous. In germline, CDR1 is ENHRY, CDR2 SYGVKD. The CDR3 contains 13 residues. Between the trimmed V and J ends, which lost 3 bases and 5 bases, there was a span of 10 bases. CDR3 coding DNA: TGTGCCATCAGTGAACAGTCGAGAACTGAAGCTTTCTTT. Translating it yields CAISEQSRTEAFF.

The genes are TRBV11-2 and TRBJ2-7, with a tentative D call TRBD2 (6 bases). This CDR3 is built from 13 residues. Trimming shortened V by 5 bases and J by 4 bases, and 12 bases separated the two germline ends. The germline gives CDR1 SGHAT, CDR2 FQNNGV. As DNA, the CDR3 is TGTGCCAGCAGCCTGGGACTCGAGTACGAGCAGTACTTC. It translates to CASSLGLEYEQYF.

The J gene is TRBJ1-1, the V gene TRBV7-9, with 10 bases matching TRBD1. V was pared by 3 bases and J by 6 bases, with 4 bases of the junction left unmatched. The CDR3 extends over 14 amino acids. Germline V lookup: CDR1 SEHNR, CDR2 FQNEAQ (reference sequence). For the CDR3, the DNA is TGTGCCAGCAGCTTGGGACAGGGGCTCGCTGAAGCTTTCTTT. This sequence encodes CASSLGQGLAEAFF.

The chain employs TRBV2 and TRBJ1-2, with 9 bases aligning to TRBD1. The J segment lost 7 bases and the V segment lost 8 bases, leaving 8 bases of the junction unmatched. The germline CDR1 and CDR2 sequences are SNHLY and FYNNEI. The CDR3 consists of 13 residues. The CDR3 sequence is CASYLDRGGGYTF. The CDR3 DNA reads TGTGCCAGCTACCTGGACAGGGGTGGTGGCTACACCTTC.